This is a list of T cell receptor beta chains from one sample in a study of patients and donors after allogeneic stem cell transplantation. TCRdb reprocessed the RT-PCR reads via MiXCR and lists one record per CDR3 protein. The table shows 110,000 or so distinct CDR3 sequences, with around 33% occurring only once. Sequenced sample: blood, either unsorted or a sorted T cell fraction (not recorded which). Receptor source: a human donor who was either an allogeneic HSCT recipient or a stem cell or donor lymphocyte infusion donor (not recorded which). It is not recorded whose cells these are; they may come from a transplant donor. Each CDR3 is given with its conserved first and last residue. A D gene is named only where the DNA matches it firmly. Some rows have no size entry. The others give once, few or many, or a class for an expanded clone.

d_gene	abundance	v_gene	CDR3aa
-	few	TRBV5-5	CASKSRAETQYF
-	-	TRBV7-6	CASSSAVGAWDTQYF
TRBD1	few	TRBV28	CASSLRQGWRQETQYF
TRBD2	-	TRBV29-1	CSVEGLAGANEQFF
TRBD2	-	TRBV7-8	CASSLPRDSGAAKEQFF
-	-	TRBV3-1	CASSQGTQPQHF
-	few	TRBV10-3	CAISDRGNTGELFF
-	-	TRBV7-2	CASSLSFRETQYF
-	-	TRBV20-1	CSASWGTEAFF
-	-	TRBV24-1	CATRGSGAGRGEQFF
TRBD2	-	TRBV12-3/TRBV12-4	CASSFRREGLKDEQFF